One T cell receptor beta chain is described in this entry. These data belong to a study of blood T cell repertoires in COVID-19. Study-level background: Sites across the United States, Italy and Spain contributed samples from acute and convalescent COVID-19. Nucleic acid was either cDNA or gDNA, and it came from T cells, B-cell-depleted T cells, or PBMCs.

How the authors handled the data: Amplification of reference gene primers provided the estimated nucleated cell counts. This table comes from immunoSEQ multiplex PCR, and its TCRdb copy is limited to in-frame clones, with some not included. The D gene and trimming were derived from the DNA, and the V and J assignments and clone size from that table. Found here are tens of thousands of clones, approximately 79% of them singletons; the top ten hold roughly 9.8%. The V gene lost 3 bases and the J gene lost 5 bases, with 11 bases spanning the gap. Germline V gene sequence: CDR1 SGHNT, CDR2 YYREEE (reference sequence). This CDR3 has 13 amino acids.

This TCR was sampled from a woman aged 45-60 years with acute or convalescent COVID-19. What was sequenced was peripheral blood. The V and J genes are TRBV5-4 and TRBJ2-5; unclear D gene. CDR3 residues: CASSSVVRETQYF. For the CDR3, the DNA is TGTGCCAGCAGCTCGGTGGTGAGGGAGACCCAGTACTTC.